This TCR beta chain emerged from a study of cytotoxic CD8 clonotypes in ibrutinib-treated CLL. The assay was immunoSEQ multiplex PCR, and TCRdb's table has in-frame clones only and misses some. The repertoire has 30,000 or so clones, around 76% of them found once; the top ten carry 51%. Germline loops: CDR1 SGHNT, CDR2 YYREEE (reference sequence). Trimming left V 4 bases short and J 5 bases short, with 24 bases between. The CDR3 contains 17 residues. The study, taken as a whole, reports: Baseline levels of clonality went above those of age-matched healthy donors and moved with circulating CD8+ T-cell counts.

This clone was seen once. Its antigen is unidentified. This sequence originates from a human donor with chronic lymphocytic leukemia. The chain combines TRBV5-4 with TRBJ2-5, with a weak D call TRBD1 (6 bases). This sample comprised PBMCs, obtained after 36 months of ibrutinib treatment. The CDR3 DNA is TGTGCCAGCAGCCCTACCCAATCAACAGGGACCCGGGAGACCCAGTACTTC. The encoded protein is CASSPTQSTGTRETQYF.